The present T cell receptor beta chain was sequenced within a study of T cell responses to AZD1222 COVID-19 vaccine. Worth noting for this clone: Antigen unknown.

Profiling relied on immunoSEQ multiplex PCR, and the TCRdb table lists in-frame clones only, not all of them. The repertoire includes fewer than 200,000 clones, 90% of them detected once, and around 6.4% sits in the top ten. Study findings and constraints: Following two doses of AZD1222, Spike-specific TCR breadth and depth rose. The study sampled repertoires only after the peak T cell response. It should be noted that donors were predominantly white British and more often female, and clonal diversity was possibly underestimated. Vaccine-associated CD4 TCRs ranged over spike, dominating at 160-218 and 743-854.

CDR1 and CDR2 (germline): SGHTA, FQGNSA. V dropped 6 bases and J dropped 5 bases, with 11 bases sitting between them. The CDR3 runs to 13 residues. The sequence came from an adult in good health. The specimen was peripheral blood, collected on day 0 of AZD1222 vaccination. The J gene is TRBJ1-5, the V gene TRBV7-2, with a tentative D call TRBD1 (5 bases). The CDR3 nucleotides are TGTGCCAGCAGTCAGCAGGGAGATCAGCCCCAGCATTTT. Amino acid sequence: CASSQQGDQPQHF.